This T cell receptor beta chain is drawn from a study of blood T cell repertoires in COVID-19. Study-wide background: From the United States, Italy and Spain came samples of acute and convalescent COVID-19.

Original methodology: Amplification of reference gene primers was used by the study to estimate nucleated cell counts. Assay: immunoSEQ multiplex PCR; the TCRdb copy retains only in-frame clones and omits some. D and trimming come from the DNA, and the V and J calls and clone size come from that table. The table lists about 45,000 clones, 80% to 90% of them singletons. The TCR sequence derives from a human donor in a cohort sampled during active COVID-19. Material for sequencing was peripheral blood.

In nucleotides, the CDR3 is TGTGCCAGCAGCCCAAACAGGGATTGGCAGTTCTTC. Its protein product is CASSPNRDWQFF. The chain has TRBV12-3 or TRBV12-4 and TRBJ2-1; perhaps TRBD1 as D (6 bases). V was trimmed by 6 bases and J by 12 bases, leaving 15 bases between them. The CDR3 consists of 12 residues.